The rows below give T cell receptor beta chains drawn from one sample of a study of shared clonotypes between healthy human individuals. Clones were sequenced by immunoSEQ multiplex PCR, and TCRdb holds only the in-frame ones, with some missing. The repertoire consists of some 2,500,000 clones, with 80% to 95% occurring once and the leading ten covering around 0.37%. Sequencing used naive CD4+ T cells from PBMCs. The receptors originated from a man aged 18-30 years in good health. Some clones in this sample may be carry-over from other donors' samples. CDR3s include the opening cysteine and the closing phenylalanine or tryptophan. A D gene is named only where the DNA matches it firmly. The size entry is marked missing in some rows and otherwise reads once, few, many or a size class.

j_call d_call v_call clone_size cdr3_nt cdr3_aa
TRBJ1-2 NA TRBV28 NA TGTGCCAGCAGTTCCCCGAGGAACTATGGCTACACCTTC CASSSPRNYGYTF
TRBJ2-5 NA TRBV11-3 NA TGTGCCAGCAGCTTAGGAGGGCCAGTAGAGACCCAGTACTTC CASSLGGPVETQYF
TRBJ2-1 TRBD2 TRBV18 once TGTGCCAGCCTAAATAGCGGGAGCTCCTACAATGAGCAGTTCTTC CASLNSGSSYNEQFF
TRBJ2-3 NA TRBV4-1 NA TGCGCCAGCAGCCAAGCCAGGGGCACAGATACGCAGTATTTT CASSQARGTDTQYF
TRBJ1-4 TRBD1 TRBV18 NA TGTGCCAGCTCACCATCGACAGGGGCAACTAATGAAAAACTGTTTTTT CASSPSTGATNEKLFF
TRBJ1-3 NA TRBV10-3 NA TGTGCCATCAGTGAGAGCTCTGGAAACACCATATATTTT CAISESSGNTIYF
TRBJ1-5 NA TRBV29-1 once TGCAGCGACAGGGAAAGCAATCAGCCCCAGCATTTT CSDRESNQPQHF
TRBJ2-5 NA TRBV7-2 NA TGTGCCAGCAGCTTAGTGATAGCCCGTGAAGGAGAGACCCAGTACTTC CASSLVIAREGETQYF
TRBJ1-1 TRBD1 TRBV5-1 NA TGCGCCAGCGGACAGGGGAGCACTGAAGCTTTCTTT CASGQGSTEAFF
TRBJ2-2 TRBD1 TRBV10-2 NA TGCGCCAGCCCCCGCCCCGGGACAGGGAACACCGGGGAGCTGTTTTTT CASPRPGTGNTGELFF
TRBJ1-2 TRBD1 TRBV7-3 NA TGTGCCAGCAGCTTTTTACAGGGGGCGCGGGATGGCTACACCTTC CASSFLQGARDGYTF
TRBJ2-1 TRBD2 TRBV29-1 NA TGCGGAGCGGGAGGGCCCTCCTATGAGCAGTTCTTC CGAGGPSYEQFF
TRBJ2-1 NA TRBV11-2 NA TGTGCCAGCAGCACCACGCCCGGGGTCGGGCAGTTCTTC CASSTTPGVGQFF
TRBJ2-2 NA TRBV5-5 NA TGTGCCAGCAGCTTGGGGGTCACCGGGGAGCTGTTTTTT CASSLGVTGELFF
TRBJ2-3 TRBD2 TRBV29-1 NA TGCAGCGTGGAGGGGACTAGCACTTCTAGCACAGATACGCAGTATTTT CSVEGTSTSSTDTQYF
TRBJ1-3 TRBD1 TRBV5-6 NA TGTGCCAGCAGGAAACAGGGGGCAAACACCATATATTTT CASRKQGANTIYF
TRBJ2-5 NA TRBV19 NA TGTGCCAGTAGTATAGGGGGCAAAGAGACCCAGTACTTC CASSIGGKETQYF
TRBJ1-4 NA TRBV19 NA TGTGCCACCCGCAATGAAAAACTGTTTTTT CATRNEKLFF
TRBJ2-1 TRBD2 TRBV29-1 once TGCAGCGCTCGGGACTACTCCTACAATGAGCAGTTCTTC CSARDYSYNEQFF
TRBJ2-7 NA TRBV2 NA TGTGCCAGCGTTGAGGCGGGCGAGCAGTACTTC CASVEAGEQYF
TRBJ2-4 NA TRBV21-1 NA TGTGCCAGCAGCAAAGGACTAGAAGCCAAAAACATTCAGTACTTC CASSKGLEAKNIQYF
TRBJ1-2 NA TRBV7-2 NA TGTGCCAGCAGCTTAGTTCCTAACAGGGACCCGGGGGGCTACACCTTC CASSLVPNRDPGGYTF
TRBJ2-1 TRBD2 TRBV6-6 once TGTGCCAGCAGCAGCCCGGGGGAGGGGTCGGATGAGCAGTTCTTC CASSSPGEGSDEQFF
TRBJ2-2 TRBD1 TRBV18 NA TGTGCCAGCTCAACCGGACAGGGTGGAACCGGGGAGCTGTTTTTT CASSTGQGGTGELFF
TRBJ2-6 NA TRBV6-1 NA TGTGCCAGCAGTGAAGCTGCGGGCTACTCTGGGGCCAACGTCCTGACTTTC CASSEAAGYSGANVLTF
TRBJ1-5 NA TRBV7-9 NA TGTGCCAGCAGCTTAGGTCAGGATCAGCCCCAGCATTTT CASSLGQDQPQHF
TRBJ2-5 NA TRBV4-1 NA TGCGCCAGCAGCCAAGATCTGCGGGCGTCACAGGTCCGTGAGACCCAGTACTTC CASSQDLRASQVRETQYF
TRBJ2-1 NA TRBV6-1 NA TGTGCCAGCAGCCCAATACTGGGAAACAATGAGCAGTTCTTC CASSPILGNNEQFF
TRBJ2-2 NA TRBV7-2 NA TGTGCCAGCAGCTTCCGGGACTTAGGCACCGGGGAGCTGTTTTTT CASSFRDLGTGELFF
TRBJ2-1 NA TRBV6-4 few TGTGCCAGCAGTGACTCGAGAATTAGCTCCTACAATGAGCAGTTCTTC CASSDSRISSYNEQFF
TRBJ2-2 NA TRBV6-5 NA TGTGCCAGCAGTTACGGGGGTCCGGACACCGGGGAGCTGTTTTTT CASSYGGPDTGELFF
TRBJ2-5 TRBD2 TRBV5-4 NA TGTGCCAGCAGCTTAGCGGGAGGGCCGGGGGAGACCCAGTACTTC CASSLAGGPGETQYF
TRBJ2-5 NA TRBV30 NA TGTGCCTGGAGTTCACCTCAAGAGACCCAGTACTTC CAWSSPQETQYF
TRBJ1-2 NA TRBV5-1 NA TGCGCCAGCAGCTCTATCCGAGAAAGCTATGGCTACACCTTC CASSSIRESYGYTF
TRBJ2-7 TRBD1 TRBV7-9 once TGTGCCAGCAGCTTAGATGGGACAGGGACCTACGAGCAGTACTTC CASSLDGTGTYEQYF
TRBJ1-1 TRBD1 TRBV4-2 NA TGTGCCAGCAGCCCGGGACAGGGTGGGTTTAGTATACCTGAAGCTTTCTTT CASSPGQGGFSIPEAFF
TRBJ2-2 NA TRBV18 NA TGTGCCAGCTCCCCAAGGCAAGGGGAGCTGTTTTTT CASSPRQGELFF
TRBJ2-2 TRBD2 TRBV7-8 NA TGTGCCAGCAGCTTAGCCCGACTAGCGGCCACGGCGAACACCGGGGAGCTGTTTTTT CASSLARLAATANTGELFF
TRBJ2-1 TRBD1 TRBV9 NA TGTGCCAGCAGCGTAGAGGGACAGTCCTACAATGAGCAGTTCTTC CASSVEGQSYNEQFF
TRBJ2-7 NA TRBV2 NA TGTGCCAGCGGAGCCGTGGACGAGCAGTACTTC CASGAVDEQYF
TRBJ2-3 NA TRBV9 NA TGTGCCAGCAGCCCTCGGACTAACACAGATACGCAGTATTTT CASSPRTNTDTQYF
TRBJ2-1 TRBD2 TRBV2 NA TGTGCCAGTACCGGGACTAGCGGGAGGGCGGGGTACAATGAGCAGTTCTTC CASTGTSGRAGYNEQFF
TRBJ1-2 TRBD1 TRBV5-4 NA TGTGCCAGCAGCTCACCCGGGACAGGGGGCGCCTGGGCCTATGGCTACACCTTC CASSSPGTGGAWAYGYTF
TRBJ2-7 TRBD1 TRBV5-4 NA TGTGCCAGCAGCTTGGGACAGGGGGCCTACGAGCAGTACTTC CASSLGQGAYEQYF
TRBJ1-2 NA TRBV7-3 NA TGTGCCAGCAGCTTAGAGGTGCGGGGCTACACCTTC CASSLEVRGYTF
TRBJ2-1 TRBD1 TRBV5-1 NA TGCGCCAGCAGCTTGGCCCCTTTGGGGACAGACAATGAGCAGTTCTTC CASSLAPLGTDNEQFF
TRBJ2-3 NA TRBV9 NA TGTGCCAGCAGCCGGGACAAACTGTCCACAGATACGCAGTATTTT CASSRDKLSTDTQYF
TRBJ1-1 NA TRBV11-1 NA TGTGCCAGCAGCTTAATCGGTAGTGAAGCTTTCTTT CASSLIGSEAFF
TRBJ2-1 TRBD2 TRBV28 NA TGTGCCAGCAGTCCGACCCTATCCGGGACTAGCGGGTCCTACAATGAGCAGTTCTTC CASSPTLSGTSGSYNEQFF
TRBJ1-1 TRBD1 TRBV5-1 NA TGCGCCAGCAGCTCGGATACAACGGGACAGACTCAAAAGCACTTT CASSSDTTGQTQKHF
TRBJ1-1 TRBD1 TRBV7-3 NA TGTGCCAGCAGCTTGACAGGGGGGTACACTGAAGCTTTCTTT CASSLTGGYTEAFF
TRBJ2-7 TRBD2 TRBV5-4 NA TGTGCCAGCAGCAAGCCTTCGAGCGGGAGAACCAGCGAGCAGTACTTC CASSKPSSGRTSEQYF
TRBJ2-5 TRBD2 TRBV5-1 once TGCGCCAGCAGCTCCGGACTAGCGGGAGGGAGCAAGTTGGAGACCCAGTACTTC CASSSGLAGGSKLETQYF
TRBJ2-3 TRBD2 TRBV7-2 NA TGTGCCAGCAGCTTATCCGGGACTAGCGGGAGTCCAGATACGCAGTATTTT CASSLSGTSGSPDTQYF
TRBJ2-2 NA TRBV6-6 once TGTGCCAGCAGTTCAGACTCCGGGGAGCTGTTTTTT CASSSDSGELFF
TRBJ2-7 TRBD2 TRBV28 NA TGTGCCAGCCGAGGGGAGGGTGGCAAGAAAGAGCAGTACTTC CASRGEGGKKEQYF
TRBJ1-1 NA TRBV6-5 NA TGTGCCAGCAGTTACGAGCTGAACACTGAAGCTTTCTTT CASSYELNTEAFF
TRBJ2-1 TRBD2 TRBV11-2 NA TGTGCCAGCAGCCGATATAGCGGGAGGGCCTACAATGAGCAGTTCTTC CASSRYSGRAYNEQFF
TRBJ2-3 NA TRBV4-2 NA TGTGCCAGCAGCCAAGGCGGGCGGACAAGGGCGCAGTATTTT CASSQGGRTRAQYF
TRBJ2-2 NA TRBV19 NA TGTGCCAGTAGCCATCCGGCCAGGGGCCCCCGCACCGGGGAGCTGTTTTTT CASSHPARGPRTGELFF